Here is one T cell receptor (beta chain) with its context. 13 Jbeta primers and 60 Vbeta primers were used for the PCR. The table came from immunoSEQ multiplex PCR; TCRdb's copy has only in-frame clones and leaves some out. The data show 150,000 to 200,000 clones, 70% to 80% seen once. The sample comes from a study of cytomegalovirus exposure and HLA in healthy donors. Study-wide context: From HLA-typed donors, an early data release held some 80 million unique TCRs.

The CDR3 contains 14 residues. V was trimmed by 0 bases and J by 5 bases, leaving 11 bases between them. Germline loops: CDR1 SGDLS, CDR2 YYNGEE. Unrecorded immune exposures were likely, despite nominal health at sampling. This chain uses TRBV9 with TRBJ1-1, with D perhaps matching TRBD1 (5 bases). This receptor was identified in a woman in her thirties or forties in good health and CMV-seronegative. Sequenced material: PBMCs. The CDR3 sequence is CASSVEGRGTEAFF. The CDR3 DNA is TGTGCCAGCAGCGTAGAAGGCCGGGGGACTGAAGCTTTCTTT.